The clone carrying this T cell receptor (beta chain) was picked up many times. Its specificity is not known. The CDR3 is cut off 3 residues early in the read; its end comes from the germline J gene. The data are from a study of T cell clonality in common variable immunodeficiency. General study points: Fewer deletions and N-nucleotide insertions were reportedly seen in common variable immunodeficiency TCR beta sequences. Compared with controls, CVID subjects had fewer shared TCRbeta clones. CVID subjects had higher TCRbeta clonality than healthy controls, most marked in about a third.

V was pared by 6 bases and J by 0 bases, with 8 bases of the junction left unmatched. Germline V gives CDR1 DFQATT, CDR2 SNEGSKA (reference sequence). There are 16 residues in the CDR3. The method was immunoSEQ multiplex PCR; TCRdb's version includes in-frame clones alone and lacks a portion of them. The sample shows 50,000 to 60,000 clones, none of them appearing just once. The TCR comes from a person between 18 and 70 years old in good health. V usage is TRBV20-1 and J usage is TRBJ2-1; 10 nucleotides agree with TRBD2. The source material was peripheral blood mononuclear cells. The part of the CDR3 DNA that was read is TGCAGTGCCGATAGACTAGCGGGTGACTCCTACAATGAG. This gives the protein CSADRLAGDSYNE. The entire CDR3 protein reads CSADRLAGDSYNEQFF.